A single sample is the source of the 22 T cell receptor beta chains below, sequenced in a study of T cell responses to AZD1222 COVID-19 vaccine. TCRdb's copy holds only in-frame clones and misses some; the assay was immunoSEQ multiplex PCR. Of approximately 200,000 clones in the sample, approximately 90% are singletons; the top ten hold around 3.7%. Material: peripheral blood, obtained 28 days after the second AZD1222 dose. These receptors were obtained from an adult who received the AZD1222 COVID-19 vaccine.

This chain links TRBV23-1 with TRBJ1-3, with 7 bases fitting TRBD1. TRBV23-1 is sorted into the ORF group, with uncertain function. The length of the CDR3 is 15 residues. The J segment lost 4 bases and the V segment lost 2 bases, leaving 5 bases of the junction unmatched. CDR3 amino acids: CASSQPGGRGNTIYF. The CDR3 region has the DNA TGCGCCAGCAGTCAACCAGGGGGTAGAGGAAACACCATATATTTT.

The gene calls are TRBV28 and TRBJ1-1; D is possibly TRBD1 (5 bases). Per germline, CDR1 MDHEN and CDR2 SYDVKM. This CDR3 has 15 amino acids. V lost 5 bases, J lost 1 base, and 14 bases lay in between. The CDR3 here is CASSPRDGWNTEAFF. The CDR3, as DNA: TGTGCCAGCAGTCCACGGGACGGTTGGAACACTGAAGCTTTCTTT.

The chain couples TRBV18 to TRBJ2-2, with 7 bases identical to TRBD2. In germline, CDR1 is KGHSH, CDR2 LQKENI. CDR3 length: 16 amino acids. With V trimmed by 1 base and J by 0 bases, 2 bases remained unmatched. CDR3 region: CASSPRAGSNTGELFF. The DNA for the CDR3 is TGTGCCAGCTCACCACGAGCGGGATCGAACACCGGGGAGCTGTTTTTT.

This chain links TRBV3-1 (or the pseudogene TRBV3-2) with TRBJ1-6, with 8 nucleotides matching TRBD1. CDR3 length equals 14 residues. V was pared by 5 bases and J by 10 bases, with 7 bases of the junction left unmatched. The germline V gene has CDR1 LGHDT and CDR2 YNNKEL (reference sequence). This chain's CDR3 is CASSAQGAGSPLHF. The CDR3 DNA is TGTGCCAGCAGCGCTCAGGGGGCGGGATCACCCCTCCACTTT.

This chain's CDR3 is CASTQFSGAVEQYF. The CDR3 DNA is TGTGCCAGCACCCAATTCTCAGGGGCGGTCGAGCAGTACTTC. The genes are TRBV28 and TRBJ2-7; tentatively, D is TRBD1 (6 bases). CDR1 MDHEN and CDR2 SYDVKM come from the germline V gene. The CDR3 extends over 14 amino acids. V lost 7 bases to trimming and J lost 6 bases, with 19 bases between them.

This chain links TRBV27 with TRBJ1-2; D is unclear. The V and J ends lost 4 bases and 5 bases respectively, with 8 bases between them. The CDR3 covers 12 residues. Germline-derived CDR1 and CDR2 are MNHEY and SMNVEV (reference sequence). The CDR3 loop reads CASSSSHYGYTF. As DNA, the CDR3 is TGTGCCAGCAGTTCATCACATTATGGCTACACCTTC.

CDR3 nucleotide sequence: TGTGCCAGTAAGCCGGAGGCGGACAGGCTCCCAGGCTACGAGCAGTACTTC. Its translation: CASKPEADRLPGYEQYF. This chain links TRBV19 with TRBJ2-7, with 7 bases lining up with TRBD1. J was trimmed by 3 bases and V by 7 bases; bases with no gene match: 18. Germline V CDR1 and CDR2: LNHDA, SQIVND (reference sequence). This CDR3 region has 17 residues.

The chain links TRBV21-1 to TRBJ2-6. TRBV21-1 constitutes a pseudogene. The CDR3 spans 16 residues. CDR3 in amino acids: CASSTAWDSGANVLTF. CDR3 bases: TGTGCCAGCAGCACCGCTTGGGACTCTGGGGCCAACGTCCTGACTTTC.

As to this clone: No conserved phenylalanine or tryptophan is present at the end of the CDR3, so a read error is the likely explanation. No DNA is shown, since the ends of the CDR3 on it are uncertain; the CDR3 is the one TCRdb lists. The rearrangement uses TRBV18 and TRBJ2-7. The germline V gene encodes CDR1 KGHSH and CDR2 LQKENI. The CDR3 has 12 amino acids, counting both end residues. The CDR3 here is CASSLPGRGRLD.

The chain carries TRBV6-2 or TRBV6-3 and TRBJ2-7; no firm D call. Trimming removed 4 bases from V and 3 bases from J, with 4 bases in between. This CDR3 has 11 residues. The germline gives CDR1 MNHEY, CDR2 SVGEGT. The CDR3 is CASSSFYEQYF. CDR3 in DNA: TGTGCCAGCAGTTCCTTCTACGAGCAGTACTTC.

The rearrangement uses TRBV27 and TRBJ2-7, with TRBD1 matching over 10 bases. The CDR3 extends over 17 amino acids. Germline V gene data show CDR1 as MNHEY and CDR2 as SMNVEV (reference sequence). V lost 3 bases to trimming and J lost 2 bases; unmatched junction nucleotides: 10. The CDR3 loop reads CASSLGRYGQGAYEQYF. CDR3 bases: TGTGCCAGCAGTTTGGGTCGATATGGACAGGGGGCCTACGAGCAGTACTTC.

The chain recombines TRBV2 with TRBJ1-2; no firm D call. CDR3 length equals 12 residues. Trimming took off 2 bases at V and 4 bases at J, with 5 bases between the two ends. Germline V gives CDR1 SNHLY, CDR2 FYNNEI. Here the CDR3 DNA reads TGTGCCAGCAGTGAAACCTCCTATGGCTACACCTTC. Protein sequence: CASSETSYGYTF.

The rearrangement uses TRBV5-8 and TRBJ1-4; D unresolved. V dropped 0 bases and J dropped 8 bases, with 2 bases sitting between them. The V gene's germline CDR1 is SGHTS and CDR2 YDEGEE. The CDR3 runs to 11 residues. The CDR3 nucleotides are TGTGCCAGCAGCTTGGCAGAAAAACTGTTTTTT. Translated, it gives CASSLAEKLFF.

This sequence joins TRBV5-1 and TRBJ2-1, with 8 bases lining up with TRBD2. The V gene's germline CDR1 is SGHRS and CDR2 YFSETQ. After removal of 5 bases from V and 5 bases from J, the junction contained 12 bases not matched to a gene. This CDR3 has 16 amino acids. CDR3: CASSPGPAGVNNEQFF. CDR3 in DNA: TGCGCCAGCAGTCCCGGTCCAGCGGGAGTAAACAATGAGCAGTTCTTC.

The sample holds one count of this clone. The J gene is TRBJ2-1, the V gene TRBV11-2; 10 nucleotides agree with TRBD2. The CDR3 length is 18 residues. From germline, CDR1 is SGHAT and CDR2 FQNNGV. V lost 4 bases to trimming and J lost 2 bases; unmatched junction nucleotides: 11. The CDR3 DNA is TGTGCCAGCAGCTGGGGGCTAGCGGGAGTCTCCACCTACAATGAGCAGTTCTTC. Translated: CASSWGLAGVSTYNEQFF.

J is TRBJ2-1 and V is TRBV11-3, with D hard to call. The CDR3 consists of 14 residues. V lost 2 bases and J 5 bases, leaving 10 bases between the germline ends. In germline, CDR1 is SGHNT, CDR2 YENEEA. The CDR3 protein is CASSLPGSDNEQFF. The CDR3 nucleotides are TGTGCCAGCAGCTTACCGGGCTCGGACAATGAGCAGTTCTTC.

This clone was seen only once. This chain links TRBV6-5 with TRBJ1-1; the D gene is possibly TRBD1 (5 bases). CDR1 is MNHEY, CDR2 SVGAGI, per germline. The V end was cut by 5 bases, the J end by 11 bases, with 18 bases between. The CDR3 totals 13 residues. Here the CDR3 DNA reads TGTGCCAGCAGTAATCCCGGGACGACCGCGGCTTTCTTT. Translated, it gives CASSNPGTTAAFF.

V and J are TRBV9 and TRBJ2-5, with 9 bases fitting TRBD2. V gave up 4 bases and J gave up 5 bases; unmatched junction bases: 21. The CDR3 sequence is 19 residues long. Looked up from germline, CDR1 is SGDLS and CDR2 is YYNGEE. The CDR3 sequence: CASSPKEEGLAGTVETQYF. CDR3 DNA sequence: TGTGCCAGCAGCCCAAAGGAGGAGGGGCTAGCGGGAACCGTTGAGACCCAGTACTTC.

In regard to this clone: Without the conserved terminal phenylalanine or tryptophan, this CDR3 likely stems from a read error. It is unclear where the CDR3 begins or ends on the DNA, so no DNA is shown, and the CDR3 is as TCRdb lists it. V usage is TRBV20-1 and J usage is TRBJ1-1. Germline V gives CDR1 DFQATT, CDR2 SNEGSKA (reference sequence). 9 amino acids form the CDR3, both terminal residues included. CDR3 amino acids: CSARLGLFK.

This rearrangement joins TRBV6-5 to TRBJ2-1, with D maybe TRBD2 (6 bases). Germline V gives CDR1 MNHEY, CDR2 SVGAGI. The CDR3 spans 13 residues. The V gene lost 2 bases and the J gene lost 10 bases, with 12 bases spanning the gap. CDR3 DNA sequence: TGTGCCAGCAGTTACCGGGCGGGGCGGGAGCAGTTCTTC. It is translated as CASSYRAGREQFF.

The chain links TRBV11-2 to TRBJ2-7; 10 bases agree with TRBD1. The CDR3 extends over 16 amino acids. The V segment lost 1 base and the J segment 2 bases; nucleotides outside the gene matches: 5. Germline V lookup: CDR1 SGHAT, CDR2 FQNNGV. This CDR3 reads CASSLARDRGTYEQYF. CDR3 coding DNA: TGTGCCAGCAGCTTAGCCCGGGACAGGGGAACCTACGAGCAGTACTTC. Full variable domain (rest looked up from reference TRBV11-2 and TRBJ2-7): EAGVAQSPRYKIIEKRQSVAFWCNPISGHATLYWYQQILGQGPKLLIQFQNNGVVDDSQLPKDRFSAERLKGVDSTLKIQPAKLEDSAVYLCASSLARDRGTYEQYFGPGTRLTVT.

This chain connects TRBV6-5 to TRBJ2-5; D might be TRBD1 or TRBD2, each matching 5 bases. Germline V gene data show CDR1 as MNHEY and CDR2 as SVGAGI. Trimming removed 2 bases at V and 5 bases at J, with 9 bases between. The CDR3 has 13 amino acids. The CDR3 reads CASSYRGPETQYF. As DNA, the CDR3 is TGTGCCAGCAGTTACCGGGGACCGGAGACCCAGTACTTC.